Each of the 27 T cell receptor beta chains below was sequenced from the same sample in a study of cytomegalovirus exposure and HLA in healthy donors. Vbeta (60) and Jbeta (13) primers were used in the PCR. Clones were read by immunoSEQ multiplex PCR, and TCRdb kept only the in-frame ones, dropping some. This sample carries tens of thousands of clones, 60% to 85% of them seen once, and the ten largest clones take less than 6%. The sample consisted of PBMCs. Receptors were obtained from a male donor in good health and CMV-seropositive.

The DNA of the CDR3 is TGCAGCGTTGGTTCTTCGGGGGTAGCAGAGACCCAGTACTTC. As protein: CSVGSSGVAETQYF. The V call is TRBV29-1, the J call TRBJ2-5, with a possible D match to TRBD2 (6 bases). The V gene's germline CDR1 is SQVTM and CDR2 ANQGSEA. Trimming took 4 bases from V and 4 from J, leaving 16 bases between them. This CDR3 spans 14 amino acids. Full variable domain (outside the CDR3, taken from reference TRBV29-1 and TRBJ2-5): SAVISQKPSRDICQRGTSLTIQCQVDSQVTMMFWYRQQPGQSLTLIATANQGSEATYESGFVIDKFPISRPNLTFSTLTVSNMSPEDSSIYLCSVGSSGVAETQYFGPGTRLLVL.

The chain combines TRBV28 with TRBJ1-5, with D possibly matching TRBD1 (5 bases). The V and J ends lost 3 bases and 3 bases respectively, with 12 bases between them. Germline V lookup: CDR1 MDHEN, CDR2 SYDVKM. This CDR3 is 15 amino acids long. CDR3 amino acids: CASSFPDRNNQPQHF. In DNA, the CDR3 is TGTGCCAGCAGTTTCCCAGACAGAAACAATCAGCCCCAGCATTTT.

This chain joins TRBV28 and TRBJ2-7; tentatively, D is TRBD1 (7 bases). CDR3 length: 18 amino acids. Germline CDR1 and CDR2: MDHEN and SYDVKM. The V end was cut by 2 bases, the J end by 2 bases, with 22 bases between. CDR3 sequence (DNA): TGTGCCAGCAGTTTACTCCCCCAGGGGGGTTTAAAGGCCTACGAGCAGTACTTC. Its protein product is CASSLLPQGGLKAYEQYF. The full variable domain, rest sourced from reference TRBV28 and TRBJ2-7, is DVKVTQSSRYLVKRTGEKVFLECVQDMDHENMFWYRQDPGLGLRLIYFSYDVKMKEKGDIPEGYSVSREKKERFSLILESASTNQTSMYLCASSLLPQGGLKAYEQYFGPGTRLTVT.

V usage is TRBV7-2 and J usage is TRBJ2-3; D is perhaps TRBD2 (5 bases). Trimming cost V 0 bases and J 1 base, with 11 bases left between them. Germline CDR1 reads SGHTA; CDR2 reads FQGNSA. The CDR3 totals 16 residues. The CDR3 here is CASSLAARRGTDTQYF. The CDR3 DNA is TGTGCCAGCAGCTTAGCAGCACGGCGGGGCACAGATACGCAGTATTTT.

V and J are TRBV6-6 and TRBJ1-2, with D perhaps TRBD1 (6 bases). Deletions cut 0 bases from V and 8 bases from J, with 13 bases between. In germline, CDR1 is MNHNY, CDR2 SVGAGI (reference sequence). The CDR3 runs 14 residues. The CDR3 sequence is CASSYSNRDTGYTF. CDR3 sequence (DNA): TGTGCCAGCAGTTACTCGAACAGGGACACAGGCTACACCTTC.

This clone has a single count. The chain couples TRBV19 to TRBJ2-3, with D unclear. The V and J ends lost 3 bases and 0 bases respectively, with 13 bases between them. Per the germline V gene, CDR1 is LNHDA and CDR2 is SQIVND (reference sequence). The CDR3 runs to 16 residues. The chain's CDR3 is CASSIPSQTSTDTQYF. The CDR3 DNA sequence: TGTGCCAGTAGTATTCCTTCCCAGACTAGCACAGATACGCAGTATTTT.

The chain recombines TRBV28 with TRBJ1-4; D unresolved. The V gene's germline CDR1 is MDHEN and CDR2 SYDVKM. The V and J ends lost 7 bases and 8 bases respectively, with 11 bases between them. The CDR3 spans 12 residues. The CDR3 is CASTPSLEKLFF. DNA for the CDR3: TGTGCCAGCACTCCCAGTCTCGAAAAACTGTTTTTT.

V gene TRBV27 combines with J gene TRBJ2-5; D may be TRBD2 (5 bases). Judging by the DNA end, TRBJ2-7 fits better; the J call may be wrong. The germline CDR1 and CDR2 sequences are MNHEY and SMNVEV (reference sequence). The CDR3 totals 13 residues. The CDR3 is CASSSPRDYEQYF. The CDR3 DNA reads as TGTGCCAGCAGTTCACCCCGGGACTACGAGCAGTACTTC.

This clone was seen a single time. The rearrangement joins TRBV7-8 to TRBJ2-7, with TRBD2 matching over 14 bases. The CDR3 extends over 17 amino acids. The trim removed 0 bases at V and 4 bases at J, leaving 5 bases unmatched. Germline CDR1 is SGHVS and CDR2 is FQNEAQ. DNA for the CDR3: TGTGCCAGCAGCTTAGCGCCCGGACTAGCGGGGGGATACGAGCAGTACTTC. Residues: CASSLAPGLAGGYEQYF.

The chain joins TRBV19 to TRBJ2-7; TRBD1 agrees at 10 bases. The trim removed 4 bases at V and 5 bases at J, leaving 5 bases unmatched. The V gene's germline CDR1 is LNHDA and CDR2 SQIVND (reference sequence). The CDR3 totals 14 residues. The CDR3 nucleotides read TGTGCCAGTAGTAACCGGGACAGGGGCCACGAGCAGTACTTC. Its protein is CASSNRDRGHEQYF.

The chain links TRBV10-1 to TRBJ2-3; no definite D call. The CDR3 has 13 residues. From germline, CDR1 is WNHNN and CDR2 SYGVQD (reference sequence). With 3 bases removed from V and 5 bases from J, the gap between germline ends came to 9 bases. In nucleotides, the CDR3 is TGCGCCAGCAGTGAAAGAGGTAGAGATACGCAGTATTTT. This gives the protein CASSERGRDTQYF.

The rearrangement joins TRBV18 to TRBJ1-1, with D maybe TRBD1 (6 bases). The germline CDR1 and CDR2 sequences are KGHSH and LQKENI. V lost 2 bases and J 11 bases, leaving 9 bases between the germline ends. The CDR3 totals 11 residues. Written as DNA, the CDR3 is TGTGCCAGCTCACCAGACAGGCAGGCTTTCTTT. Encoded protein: CASSPDRQAFF.

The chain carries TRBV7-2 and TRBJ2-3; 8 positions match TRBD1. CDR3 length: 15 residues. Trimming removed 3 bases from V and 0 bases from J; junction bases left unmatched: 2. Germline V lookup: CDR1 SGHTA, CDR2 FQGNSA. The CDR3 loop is CASSLTGASTDTQYF. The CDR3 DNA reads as TGTGCCAGCAGCTTGACAGGGGCTAGCACAGATACGCAGTATTTT.

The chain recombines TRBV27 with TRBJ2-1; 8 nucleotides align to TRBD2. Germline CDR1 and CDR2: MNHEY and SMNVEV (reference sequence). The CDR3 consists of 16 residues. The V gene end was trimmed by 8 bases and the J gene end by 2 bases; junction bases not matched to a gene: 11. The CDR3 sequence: CASGSASGQTYNEQFF. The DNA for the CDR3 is TGTGCCAGCGGATCCGCTAGCGGGCAAACCTACAATGAGCAGTTCTTC.

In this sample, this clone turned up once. CDR3: CAWGEGSGATKNIQYF. CDR3 DNA sequence: TGTGCCTGGGGCGAGGGTAGCGGGGCTACCAAAAACATTCAGTACTTC. The V gene is TRBV30, the J gene TRBJ2-4; TRBD2 matches at 8 bases. The CDR3 length is 16 residues. The junction had 11 bases not matched to a gene; V was cut back by 5 bases and J by 2 bases. CDR1 and CDR2 (germline): GTSNPN, SVGIG (reference sequence).

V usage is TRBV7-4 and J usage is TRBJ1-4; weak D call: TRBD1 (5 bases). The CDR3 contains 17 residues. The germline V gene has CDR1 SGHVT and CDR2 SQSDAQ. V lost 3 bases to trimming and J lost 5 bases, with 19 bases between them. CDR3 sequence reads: CASSFTRCFDRNEKLFF. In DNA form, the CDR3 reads TGTGCCAGCAGCTTTACCCGGTGCTTCGACAGAAATGAAAAACTGTTTTTT.

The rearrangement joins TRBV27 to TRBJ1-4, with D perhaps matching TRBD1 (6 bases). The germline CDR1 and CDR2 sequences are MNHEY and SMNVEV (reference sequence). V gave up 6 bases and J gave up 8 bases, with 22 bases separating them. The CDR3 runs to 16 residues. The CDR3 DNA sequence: TGTGCCAGCAGACCCCGCGAGGGGGGAGGGGGGGAAAAACTGTTTTTT. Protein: CASRPREGGGGEKLFF.

CDR3 region: CASSPTQGPTVAQHF. The CDR3 DNA reads as TGTGCCAGCAGCCCCACCCAGGGGCCTACCGTAGCCCAGCATTTT. This chain connects TRBV7-8 to TRBJ1-5, with TRBD1 as a possible D gene (6 bases). V shed 5 bases and J shed 11 bases, with 22 bases lying between them. Per the germline V gene, CDR1 is SGHVS and CDR2 is FQNEAQ. The CDR3 has 15 amino acids.

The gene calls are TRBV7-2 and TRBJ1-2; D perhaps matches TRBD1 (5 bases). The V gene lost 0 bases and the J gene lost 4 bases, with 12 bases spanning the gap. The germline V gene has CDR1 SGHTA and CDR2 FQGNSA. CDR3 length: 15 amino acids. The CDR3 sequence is CASSLALGTTYGYTF. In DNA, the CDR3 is TGTGCCAGCAGCTTAGCCCTAGGGACTACCTATGGCTACACCTTC.

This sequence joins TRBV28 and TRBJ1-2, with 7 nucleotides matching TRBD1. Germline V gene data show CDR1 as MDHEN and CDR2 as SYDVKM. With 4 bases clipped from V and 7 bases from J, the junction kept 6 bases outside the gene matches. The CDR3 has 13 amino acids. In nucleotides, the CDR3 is TGTGCCAGCAGTTCATCACAGGGGCGTGGCTACACCTTC. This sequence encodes CASSSSQGRGYTF.

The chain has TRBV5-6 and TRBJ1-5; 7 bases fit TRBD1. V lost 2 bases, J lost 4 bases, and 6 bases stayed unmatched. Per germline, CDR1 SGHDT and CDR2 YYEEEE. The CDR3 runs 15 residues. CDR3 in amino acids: CASSFRQGRNQPQHF. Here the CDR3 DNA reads TGTGCCAGCAGCTTTCGACAGGGACGGAATCAGCCCCAGCATTTT.

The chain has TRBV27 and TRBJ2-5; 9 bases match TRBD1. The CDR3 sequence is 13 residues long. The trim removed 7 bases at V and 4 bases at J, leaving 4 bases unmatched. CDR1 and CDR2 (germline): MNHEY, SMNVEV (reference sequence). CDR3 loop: CASTRQGGETQYF. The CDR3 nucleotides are TGTGCCAGCACGCGACAGGGGGGAGAGACCCAGTACTTC.

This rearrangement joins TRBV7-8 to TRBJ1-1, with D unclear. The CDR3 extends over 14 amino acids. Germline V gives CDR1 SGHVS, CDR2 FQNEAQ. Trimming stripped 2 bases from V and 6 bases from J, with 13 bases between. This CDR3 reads CASSLFAPAAEAFF. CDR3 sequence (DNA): TGTGCCAGCAGCTTATTTGCCCCGGCGGCTGAAGCTTTCTTT.

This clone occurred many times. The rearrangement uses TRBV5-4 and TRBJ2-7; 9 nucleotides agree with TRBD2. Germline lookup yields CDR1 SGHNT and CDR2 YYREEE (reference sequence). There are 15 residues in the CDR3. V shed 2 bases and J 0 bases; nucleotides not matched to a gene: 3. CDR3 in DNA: TGTGCCAGCAGCTTCTCTAGCGGGATCTCCTACGAGCAGTACTTC. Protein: CASSFSSGISYEQYF.

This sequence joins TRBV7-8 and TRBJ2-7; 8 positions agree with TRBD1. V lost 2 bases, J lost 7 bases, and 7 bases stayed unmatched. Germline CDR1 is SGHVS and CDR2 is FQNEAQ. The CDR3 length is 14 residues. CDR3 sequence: CASSLYGQGGEQYF. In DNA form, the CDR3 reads TGTGCCAGCAGCTTATACGGACAGGGTGGTGAGCAGTACTTC.

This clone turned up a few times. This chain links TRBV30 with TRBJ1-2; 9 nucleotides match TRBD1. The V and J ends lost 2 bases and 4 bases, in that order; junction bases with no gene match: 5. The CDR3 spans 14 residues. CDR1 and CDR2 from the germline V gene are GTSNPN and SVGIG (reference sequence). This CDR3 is CAWSSETGGYGYTF. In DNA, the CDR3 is TGTGCCTGGAGTAGTGAGACAGGGGGCTATGGCTACACCTTC.

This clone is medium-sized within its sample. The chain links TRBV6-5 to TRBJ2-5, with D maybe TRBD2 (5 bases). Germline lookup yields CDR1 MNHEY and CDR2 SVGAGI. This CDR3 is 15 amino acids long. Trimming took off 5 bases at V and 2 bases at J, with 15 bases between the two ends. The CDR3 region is CASSHDPRGQETQYF. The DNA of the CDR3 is TGTGCCAGCAGTCACGACCCCCGAGGGCAAGAGACCCAGTACTTC.